This is a list of T cell receptor beta chains from one sample in a study of pediatric ulcerative colitis. Clones were sequenced by immunoSEQ multiplex PCR, and TCRdb holds only the in-frame ones, with some missing. The sample lists 32,000 or so clones, roughly 78% occurring once. Specimen: blood. These receptors all stem from a boy aged 5-17 years with severe ulcerative colitis. Each CDR3 is given without its conserved first and last residue. The D gene is left open where the match is weak.

D: -; V: TRBV11-3; CDR3: ASSLQGPGGYT
D: -; V: TRBV4-1; CDR3: ASSQAQGDDQPQH
D: -; V: TRBV25-1; CDR3: ASKSGNYEQY
D: -; V: TRBV4-1; CDR3: ASSHREINTGELF
D: -; V: TRBV15; CDR3: ATSRGGAAGEQY
D: -; V: TRBV4-3; CDR3: ASSQDRQGQINTEAF
D: -; V: TRBV14; CDR3: ASSQDVYEQF
D: -; V: TRBV6-5; CDR3: ASSYGAPGIYEQY
D: TRBD1; V: TRBV19; CDR3: ASSQLQQGASNQPQH
D: -; V: TRBV27; CDR3: ASSGGARNSPLH
D: TRBD2; V: TRBV7-9; CDR3: ASSRREGTSYEQY
D: -; V: TRBV7-2; CDR3: ASSVVSDTQY
D: -; V: TRBV2; CDR3: ASSGGHDEAF